Following are 29 T cell receptor beta chains from one sample sequenced in a study of CD8+CD57+ T cells in acquired aplastic anemia (dated by TCRdb to 2016 to 2019). Sequencing used an Illumina HiSeq 2000. Genomic DNA was used as template for profiling of TCR beta VDJ combinations and CDR3 sequences. Using fastp at Q25 and MiXCR, TCRdb reprocessed the public reads and kept productive beta chains. Rows merge per CDR3 protein into single entries with the most common DNA and genes. This sample holds some 170,000 distinct CDR3 sequences; about 60% were observed only once. The ten largest clones take up about 44% of the sample. Flow cytometry had shown CD8+CD57+ cell expansion in the patients selected for sequencing. The sequencing input was sorted CD4+, CD8+, or CD8+CD57+ T cells (not recorded which) from PBMCs. The receptors stem from a human donor with aplastic anemia.

J is TRBJ2-2 and V is TRBV25-1; D call uncertain. The length of the CDR3 is 13 residues. Germline CDR1 and CDR2: MGHDK and SYGVNS. V dropped 1 base and J dropped 4 bases, with 4 bases sitting between them. The CDR3 bases are TGTGCCAGCAGTGAATTCAGCACCGGGGAGCTGTTTTTT. This sequence encodes CASSEFSTGELFF. Full variable domain (remainder filled in from reference TRBV25-1 and TRBJ2-2): EADIYQTPRYLVIGTGKKITLECSQTMGHDKMYWYQQDPGMELHLIHYSYGVNSTEKGDLSSESTVSRIRTEHFPLTLESARPSHTSQYLCASSEFSTGELFFGEGSRLTVL.

A few counts support this clonotype. The chain joins TRBV7-3 to TRBJ2-1, with 7 bases fitting TRBD1. This CDR3 region has 13 residues. Germline lookup yields CDR1 SGHTA and CDR2 FQGTGA. J gave up 3 bases and V 6 bases, and 2 bases lay outside the gene matches. The CDR3 is CASRGTDYNEQFF. CDR3 DNA sequence: TGTGCCAGCAGGGGGACAGACTACAATGAGCAGTTCTTC.

The rearrangement uses TRBV24-1 and TRBJ2-1; TRBD2 matches 12 bases. This CDR3 is built from 14 residues. V was clipped by 11 bases and J by 9 bases; unmatched bases: 10. Germline lookup yields CDR1 KGHDR and CDR2 SFDVKD. CDR3: CASSARTSGIEQFF. The CDR3, as DNA: TGTGCCAGCAGCGCACGGACTAGCGGGATTGAGCAGTTCTTC.

As to this clonotype: A much larger clone lies a single base off, so this may be a read error. This rearrangement joins TRBV4-1 to TRBJ1-2; D gene ambiguous. The V end lost 0 bases, the J end lost 8 bases, and 16 bases lay between the germline ends. This CDR3 has 15 residues. Germline V gene data show CDR1 as MGHRA and CDR2 as YSYEKL. The CDR3 here is CASSQDEGLDRGYTF. In nucleotides, the CDR3 is TGCGCCAGCAGCCAAGATGAGGGCCTCGATAGGGGCTACACCTTC.

The chain links TRBV15 to TRBJ2-1; TRBD1 matches 8 bases. The DNA end is a closer match to TRBJ2-7, so the J assignment may be wrong. CDR1 and CDR2 from the germline V gene are LNHNV and YYDKDF (reference sequence). The CDR3 has 14 residues. For the CDR3, the DNA is TGTGCCACCAGCGACCAGACAGGGGCCTACGAGCAGTACTTC. Translation gives CATSDQTGAYEQYF.

The chain uses TRBV7-9 and TRBJ2-6, with D unclear. Germline V gene sequence: CDR1 SEHNR, CDR2 FQNEAQ (reference sequence). The CDR3 has 15 residues. The V gene lost 5 bases and the J gene lost 2 bases, with 10 bases spanning the gap. The CDR3 coding sequence is TGTGCCAGCAGCCTAATTTCACCTGGGGCCAACGTCCTGACTTTC. Translated, it gives CASSLISPGANVLTF.

This clonotype was counted many times. The chain recombines TRBV5-5 with TRBJ1-2; no firm D call. Trimming removed 0 bases from V and 6 bases from J, with 9 bases in between. CDR3 size: 13 residues. CDR1 SGHKS and CDR2 YYEKEE come from the germline V gene (reference sequence). CDR3 sequence: CASSLDPRDGYTF. The CDR3 DNA reads as TGTGCCAGCAGCTTGGACCCCCGAGATGGCTACACCTTC.

This clonotype has a handful of counts. The chain uses TRBV20-1 and TRBJ1-2, with a weak D call TRBD1 (6 bases). Germline V lookup: CDR1 DFQATT, CDR2 SNEGSKA (reference sequence). The length of the CDR3 is 13 residues. V lost 3 bases, J lost 4 bases, and 12 bases lay in between. CDR3: CSARSRGVYGYTF. The DNA for the CDR3 is TGCAGTGCTAGGAGCAGGGGAGTCTATGGCTACACCTTC.

Concerning this clonotype itself: The missing conserved phenylalanine or tryptophan at the end of this CDR3 makes a read error likely. This rearrangement joins TRBV7-9 to TRBJ2-7, with 10 bases matching TRBD2. The CDR3 runs 16 residues. Germline lookup yields CDR1 SEHNR and CDR2 FQNEAQ (reference sequence). The V gene end was trimmed by 4 bases and the J gene end by 0 bases; junction bases not matched to a gene: 6. CDR3 residues: CASSWDSGGSSYEQYL. The CDR3 nucleotides are TGTGCCAGCAGCTGGGATAGCGGGGGGAGCTCCTACGAGCAGTACCTC.

Ten or more counts support this clonotype. This chain joins TRBV6-5 and TRBJ2-7; D call uncertain. The germline CDR1 and CDR2 sequences are MNHEY and SVGAGI. This CDR3 spans 14 amino acids. V lost 6 bases and J lost 0, with 12 bases in between. CDR3 protein: CASRLTVSSYEQYF. The DNA for the CDR3 is TGTGCCAGCAGGCTTACAGTTAGCTCCTACGAGCAGTACTTC.

The chain uses TRBV5-4 and TRBJ2-7; 9 bases match TRBD2. The length of the CDR3 is 15 residues. V lost 2 bases and J lost 4; bases outside the gene matches: 7. The V gene's germline CDR1 is SGHNT and CDR2 YYREEE (reference sequence). The CDR3 DNA is TGTGCCAGCAGCTTATTTGGTAGCGGGGGATACGAGCAGTACTTC. Its protein is CASSLFGSGGYEQYF.

The genes are TRBV20-1 and TRBJ2-7; TRBD1 matches 10 bases. This CDR3 has 14 amino acids. Germline values: CDR1 DFQATT, CDR2 SNEGSKA (reference sequence). V was pared by 5 bases and J by 4 bases, with 8 bases of the junction left unmatched. This CDR3 is CSASAGTGAYEQYF. The CDR3 DNA sequence: TGCAGTGCTTCAGCCGGGACAGGGGCTTACGAGCAGTACTTC.

The chain joins TRBV7-9 to TRBJ2-3; D uncertain. The CDR3 sequence is 13 residues long. Trimming stripped 0 bases from V and 1 base from J, with 2 bases between. Per the germline V gene, CDR1 is SEHNR and CDR2 is FQNEAQ (reference sequence). CDR3 protein: CASSLARTDTQYF. CDR3 sequence (DNA): TGTGCCAGCAGCTTAGCGCGCACAGATACGCAGTATTTT.

The chain employs TRBV15 and TRBJ1-5; no reliable D call. The CDR3 loop spans 17 amino acids. CDR1 LNHNV and CDR2 YYDKDF come from the germline V gene (reference sequence). V lost 3 bases, J lost 2 bases, and 17 bases lay in between. CDR3 amino acids: CATSSPLERYGNQPQHF. The CDR3 DNA reads as TGTGCCACCAGCAGCCCTCTGGAGCGGTATGGCAATCAGCCCCAGCATTTT.

The CDR3 nucleotides are TGTGCCAGCAGCGGGGGCTCCCCAGATACGCAGTATTTT. The encoded protein is CASSGGSPDTQYF. The chain combines TRBV7-2 with TRBJ2-3, with a possible D match to TRBD1 (6 bases). Germline values: CDR1 SGHTA, CDR2 FQGNSA. Trimming removed 5 bases at V and 4 bases at J, with 10 bases between. The CDR3 consists of 13 residues.

The chain carries TRBV25-1 and TRBJ2-5; 9 nucleotides align to TRBD1. CDR3 length: 16 residues. The germline V gene has CDR1 MGHDK and CDR2 SYGVNS. V was clipped by 7 bases and J by 4 bases; unmatched bases: 13. CDR3 sequence: CASTQLAGTGIETQYF. The CDR3 DNA sequence: TGTGCCAGCACCCAACTAGCCGGGACAGGGATAGAGACCCAGTACTTC.

The chain couples TRBV7-9 to TRBJ2-7; D is unresolved. The CDR3 spans 14 residues. The V end was cut by 5 bases, the J end by 0 bases, with 11 bases between. The germline V gene encodes CDR1 SEHNR and CDR2 FQNEAQ (reference sequence). The CDR3 loop is CASSERTTSYEQYF. CDR3 DNA sequence: TGTGCCAGCAGCGAAAGGACCACCTCCTACGAGCAGTACTTC.

The chain joins TRBV12-3 or TRBV12-4 to TRBJ2-7; no definite D call. V was trimmed by 4 bases and J by 4 bases, leaving 8 bases between them. There are 12 residues in the CDR3. The CDR3 DNA reads as TGTGCCAGCAGTTCCCCCCAGTACGAGCAGTACTTC. Translation: CASSSPQYEQYF.

About this clonotype: The junction does not match germline at one end; this may be a read error. The chain combines TRBV7-3 with TRBJ2-7, with 10 bases identical to TRBD1. The V gene's germline CDR1 is SGHTA and CDR2 FQGTGA. This CDR3 contains 15 residues. This CDR3 reads CASSVDRDRGRERYF. DNA for the CDR3: TGTGCCAGCAGCGTAGACCGGGACAGGGGACGCGAGCGGTACTTC.

The genes are TRBV15 and TRBJ2-5, with TRBD1 matching 8 bases. CDR1 and CDR2 from the germline V gene are LNHNV and YYDKDF (reference sequence). The CDR3 extends over 17 amino acids. J lost 3 bases, V lost 1 base, and 10 bases had no gene match. The CDR3 sequence: CATSRVGGTGEEETQYF. CDR3 coding DNA: TGTGCCACCAGCAGAGTAGGGGGGACAGGAGAAGAAGAGACCCAGTACTTC.

This clonotype has a count of ten or more. This chain joins TRBV27 and TRBJ1-6; TRBD1 is a possible D gene (6 bases). Per the germline V gene, CDR1 is MNHEY and CDR2 is SMNVEV (reference sequence). The CDR3 contains 14 residues. With 2 bases removed from V and 8 bases from J, the gap between germline ends came to 10 bases. The CDR3 DNA reads TGTGCCAGCAGTTTACCGGGGGCAGATTCACCCCTCCACTTT. This encodes CASSLPGADSPLHF.

The rearrangement joins TRBV14 to TRBJ2-7, with TRBD2 matching over 8 bases. The CDR3 is 14 residues long. CDR1 is SGHDN, CDR2 FVKESK, per germline. J was trimmed by 6 bases and V by 0 bases; bases with no gene match: 4. The CDR3 loop reads CASSQEARGAEQYF. The CDR3 DNA reads TGTGCCAGCAGCCAAGAGGCGCGGGGGGCCGAGCAGTACTTC. Variable domain in full (rest from reference TRBV14 and TRBJ2-7): EAGVTQFPSHSVIEKGQTVTLRCDPISGHDNLYWYRRVMGKEIKFLLHFVKESKQDESGMPNNRFLAERTGGTYSTLKVQPAELEDSGVYFCASSQEARGAEQYFGPGTRLTVT.

The rearrangement joins TRBV19 to TRBJ1-2; 7 bases match TRBD1. The CDR3 loop spans 16 amino acids. Germline V gene lookup returns CDR1 LNHDA and CDR2 SQIVND (reference sequence). The junction had 14 bases not matched to a gene; V was cut back by 3 bases and J by 7 bases. CDR3 region: CASSIQDKTGRTGYTF. In DNA form, the CDR3 reads TGTGCCAGTAGTATCCAAGACAAGACAGGGAGAACTGGCTACACCTTC. Complete variable domain (other parts from reference TRBV19 and TRBJ1-2): DGGITQSPKYLFRKEGQNVTLSCEQNLNHDAMYWYRQDPGQGLRLIYYSQIVNDFQKGDIAEGYSVSREKKESFPLTVTSAQKNPTAFYLCASSIQDKTGRTGYTFGSGTRLTVV.

With respect to this clonotype: One end of the junction is discordant with germline, which a read error may explain. The V and J genes are TRBV6-1 and TRBJ1-1; tentative D call: TRBD1 (6 bases). In germline, CDR1 is MNHNS, CDR2 SASEGT. This CDR3 has 13 residues. The CDR3 protein is CARSESQGTEAFF. The CDR3 region has the DNA TGTGCCAGAAGTGAGAGTCAGGGGACTGAAGCTTTCTTT.

This clonotype was seen more than once but under ten times. CDR3 nucleotides: TGTGCCACCAGCAACCGGGACGGCACGGGGCCTCAGCATTTT. This gives the protein CATSNRDGTGPQHF. The chain combines TRBV19 with TRBJ1-5, with D perhaps TRBD1 (5 bases). This CDR3 region has 14 residues. CDR1 LNHDA and CDR2 SQIVND come from the germline V gene (reference sequence). V lost 10 bases to trimming and J lost 13 bases, with 26 bases between them.

This chain links TRBV12-3 or TRBV12-4 with TRBJ2-7; D is perhaps TRBD1 or TRBD2 (5 bases each). Trimming stripped 5 bases from V and 3 bases from J, with 17 bases between. The CDR3 totals 15 residues. The chain's CDR3 is CASSPRDVGDYEQYF. The CDR3 DNA is TGTGCCAGCAGTCCCAGGGACGTCGGGGACTACGAGCAGTACTTC.

This clonotype showed up just once. A junction end diverges from the germline sequence, so it may reflect a read error. This sequence joins TRBV7-2 and TRBJ2-3, with D tentatively TRBD1 (6 bases). CDR3 length equals 10 residues. Germline CDR1 and CDR2: SGHTA and FQGNSA. CDR3 DNA sequence: TGTGCCAGCAGCATACGGGACACGGATTTT. Encoded protein: CASSIRDTDF.

The sample holds many counts of this clonotype. CDR3 protein: CSATSTGTGAFGSYGYTF. CDR3 nucleotide sequence: TGCAGTGCCACCTCCACCGGGACAGGCGCCTTCGGGTCTTATGGCTACACCTTC. The chain employs TRBV20-1 and TRBJ1-2, with TRBD1 matching 8 bases. CDR1 is DFQATT and CDR2 is SNEGSKA in the germline V gene (reference sequence). The CDR3 loop spans 18 amino acids. Germline trimming cut 6 bases from V and 5 bases from J; bases unmatched to any gene: 23.

J is TRBJ2-7 and V is TRBV24-1; tentative D call: TRBD2 (5 bases). The CDR3 contains 13 residues. V gave up 7 bases and J gave up 7 bases, with 16 bases separating them. CDR1 KGHDR and CDR2 SFDVKD come from the germline V gene. CDR3 in amino acids: CATSRPGTREQYF. The DNA of the CDR3 is TGTGCCACCAGCCGGCCGGGAACGAGGGAGCAGTACTTC.